The 13 T cell receptor beta chains reported below all come from one sample, sequenced in a study of blood T cell repertoires in COVID-19 (dated by TCRdb to the early 2020s). Receptor libraries were prepared by the immunoSEQ multiplex PCR assay. The source is immuneACCESS, and TCRdb retained only in-frame sequences with V and J called. Part of the clones is not carried over; for the studies checked, unresolved V genes explain less than half of this, and the remainder is unexplained. In all, the sample holds more than 90,000 clones, and roughly 80% of those were seen once. The ten largest clones represent less than 7.5% of the sample. The sequencing input was peripheral blood. The receptors come from a man aged 65 to 85 with acute or convalescent COVID-19.

In DNA form, the CDR3 reads TGCTCCTGGGAGGGTTTCGACGAGCAGTACTTC. Protein: CSWEGFDEQYF. The chain joins TRBV20-1 to TRBJ2-7; 7 nucleotides match TRBD2. The CDR3 sequence is 11 residues long. CDR1 and CDR2 (germline): DFQATT, SNEGSKA (reference sequence).

V is TRBV7-8 and J is TRBJ2-3, with TRBD1 identical over 8 bases. CDR1 and CDR2 (germline): SGHVS, FQNEAQ. There are 17 residues in the CDR3. J lost 4 bases, V lost 0 bases, and 9 bases had no gene match. In DNA form, the CDR3 reads TGTGCCAGCAGCTTAGCTAGCGGCAGGGGGCTTGCAGATACGCAGTATTTT. Residues: CASSLASGRGLADTQYF.

This rearrangement joins TRBV7-9 to TRBJ1-1; possibly TRBD1 for D (5 bases). This CDR3 is built from 16 residues. V dropped 4 bases and J dropped 4 bases, with 19 bases sitting between them. Per the germline V gene, CDR1 is SEHNR and CDR2 is FQNEAQ (reference sequence). CDR3 nucleotide sequence: TGTGCCAGCAGCTCCGAATTTCAGGGAGGGAGCACTGAAGCTTTCTTT. Protein sequence: CASSSEFQGGSTEAFF.

The genes are TRBV28 and TRBJ1-1; perhaps TRBD1 as D (5 bases). Trimming removed 7 bases from V and 5 bases from J, with 14 bases in between. The CDR3 is 13 amino acids. Germline V gene lookup returns CDR1 MDHEN and CDR2 SYDVKM. CDR3 loop: CASTVGARTEAFF. CDR3 coding DNA: TGTGCCAGCACGGTTGGGGCGCGGACTGAAGCTTTCTTT.

The chain joins TRBV3-1 (or the pseudogene TRBV3-2) to TRBJ1-5; no definite D call. CDR1 is LGHDT and CDR2 is YNNKEL in the germline V gene (reference sequence). Trimming removed 0 bases at V and 9 bases at J, with 6 bases between. The CDR3 extends over 12 amino acids. The CDR3 nucleotides read TGTGCCAGCAGCCAAGATCGAGCGCCCCAGCATTTT. Translating it yields CASSQDRAPQHF.

V usage is TRBV5-8 and J usage is TRBJ1-4, with TRBD1 as a possible D gene (6 bases). Germline lookup yields CDR1 SGHTS and CDR2 YDEGEE. This CDR3 is 15 amino acids long. Trimming pared 5 bases from V and 6 bases from J, leaving 17 bases between. Here the CDR3 reads CASRQPGHRDEKLFF. The CDR3 nucleotides read TGTGCCAGCAGACAACCGGGACATAGGGATGAAAAACTGTTTTTT.

The V and J genes are TRBV27 and TRBJ2-7; TRBD1 matches at 9 bases. The V segment lost 5 bases and the J segment 2 bases; nucleotides outside the gene matches: 7. Germline values: CDR1 MNHEY, CDR2 SMNVEV (reference sequence). The CDR3 runs 15 residues. The CDR3 spells CASSPSGQGTYEQYF. DNA for the CDR3: TGTGCCAGCAGTCCATCGGGACAGGGAACCTACGAGCAGTACTTC.

This clone came up once. This rearrangement joins TRBV28 to TRBJ2-5; TRBD1 is a possible D gene (5 bases). The CDR3 covers 14 residues. Germline CDR1 and CDR2: MDHEN and SYDVKM. Trimming pared 5 bases from V and 2 bases from J, leaving 12 bases between. The CDR3 coding sequence is TGTGCCAGCAGTCAGAACAGGCTACAAGAGACCCAGTACTTC. This sequence encodes CASSQNRLQETQYF.

The chain couples TRBV11-2 to TRBJ2-1; D gene unclear. The CDR3 has 11 residues. The ends were cut back, 1 base at V and 8 bases at J, with 3 bases in the middle. Germline V CDR1 and CDR2: SGHAT, FQNNGV. CDR3 amino acids: CASSLAHEQFF. CDR3 DNA: TGTGCCAGCAGCTTAGCTCATGAGCAGTTCTTC.

The chain uses TRBV9 and TRBJ1-1; the match to TRBD1 covers 9 bases. Trimming took 3 bases from V and 3 from J; bases not matched to a gene: 6. The CDR3 is 15 residues long. Germline loops: CDR1 SGDLS, CDR2 YYNGEE. The chain's CDR3 is CASSDRGRADTEAFF. The CDR3 DNA reads as TGTGCCAGCAGCGACAGGGGGCGCGCGGACACTGAAGCTTTCTTT.

This chain links TRBV27 with TRBJ1-2; tentative D call: TRBD1 (5 bases). The CDR3 contains 14 residues. CDR1 and CDR2 (germline): MNHEY, SMNVEV (reference sequence). Trimming took off 0 bases at V and 6 bases at J, with 11 bases between the two ends. CDR3 residues: CASSLSSGGDGYTF. The CDR3 region has the DNA TGTGCCAGCAGTTTATCATCGGGGGGTGATGGCTACACCTTC.

This rearrangement joins TRBV11-3 to TRBJ2-2, with D uncertain. Germline V gene data show CDR1 as SGHNT and CDR2 as YENEEA. This CDR3 comprises 13 residues. V was shortened by 5 bases and J by 3 bases, with 7 bases between the two germline ends. DNA for the CDR3: TGTGCCAGCAGCGTTCAGGACACCGGGGAGCTGTTTTTT. Translation: CASSVQDTGELFF.

The V gene is TRBV7-9, the J gene TRBJ1-6, with 7 bases lining up with TRBD1. The V segment lost 1 base and the J segment 2 bases; nucleotides outside the gene matches: 5. Germline V gene data show CDR1 as SEHNR and CDR2 as FQNEAQ (reference sequence). The CDR3 extends over 17 amino acids. CDR3 DNA sequence: TGTGCCAGCAGCTTAGGGGGGACAGCCGCCTATAATTCACCCCTCCACTTT. Translating it yields CASSLGGTAAYNSPLHF.